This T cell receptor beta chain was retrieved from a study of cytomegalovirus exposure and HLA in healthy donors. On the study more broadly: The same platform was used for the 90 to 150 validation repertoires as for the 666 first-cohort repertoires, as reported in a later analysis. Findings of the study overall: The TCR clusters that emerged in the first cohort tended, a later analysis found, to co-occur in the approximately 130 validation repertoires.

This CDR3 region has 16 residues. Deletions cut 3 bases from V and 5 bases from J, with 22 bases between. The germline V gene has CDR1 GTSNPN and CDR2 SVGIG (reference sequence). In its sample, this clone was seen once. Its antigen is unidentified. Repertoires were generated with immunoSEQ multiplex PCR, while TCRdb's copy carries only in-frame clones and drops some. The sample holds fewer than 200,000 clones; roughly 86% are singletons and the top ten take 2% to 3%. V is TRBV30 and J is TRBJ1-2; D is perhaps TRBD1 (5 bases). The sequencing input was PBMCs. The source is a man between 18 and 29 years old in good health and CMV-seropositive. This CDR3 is CAWSLHPGGGVYGYTF. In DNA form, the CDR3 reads TGTGCCTGGAGCCTTCATCCCGGGGGGGGAGTTTATGGCTACACCTTC. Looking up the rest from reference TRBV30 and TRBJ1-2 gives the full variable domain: SQTIHQWPATLVQPVGSPLSLECTVEGTSNPNLYWYRQAAGRGLQLLFYSVGIGQISSEVPQNLSASRPQDRQFILSSKKLLLSDSGFYLCAWSLHPGGGVYGYTFGSGTRLTVV.